This TCR beta chain was obtained from a study of regulatory T cells in long-lasting Graves disease (dated by TCRdb to about 2021). Turning to the overall study: Antithyroid drugs had been taken for less than 3 months by newly diagnosed Graves' disease patients. Peripheral blood TCR sequencing and RNA sequencing compared persistent Graves' disease patients with newly diagnosed Graves' disease patients. The study was registered as a clinical trial and conducted in China. TCR sequencing covered roughly 13 persistent and approximately 20 newly diagnosed Graves' disease patients, 33 samples in total.

This specimen's time point label, per the study, means: newly diagnosed GD, antithyroid drugs for less than 3 months. For both TCR sequencing and RNA sequencing, RNA was extracted from PBMCs in TRIzol. The diagnosis of Graves' disease was made according to American Thyroid Association guidelines. Patients for the study were recruited at an endocrinology department in Xi'an, China. Each patient gave approximately 10 milliliters of peripheral blood, collected in an EDTA anticoagulant tube. Ficoll Paque Plus density gradient separation was used to isolate PBMCs, and no additional T cell sorting was done. An Agilent 2100 Bioanalyzer and agarose gel were used to check RNA quality, while a NanoDrop 2000 measured RNA concentration. Ends trimmed: V by 5 bases, J by 8 bases; bases unmatched to a gene: 5. From the cysteine through the phenylalanine, the CDR3 covers 12 amino acids. The entry retains the CDR3 DNA only, 36 bases that are in frame from base 1. The germline V gene (reference sequence) supplies CDR1 DFQATT and CDR2 SNEGSKA.

Study-wide findings and limitations: As a limitation, the authors acknowledged that the small sample size may reduce accuracy. More public clonotypes were shared among persistent patients (around 3,000) than among newly diagnosed patients (approximately 1,000). Because the primary lesion, thyroid tissue, could not be accessed, the study looked at peripheral blood alone. Persistent disease showed preferential use of TRBV28, TRBJ1-2 and TRBJ2-5, whereas newly diagnosed disease favored TRBV20-1 and TRBJ2-1. Persistent Graves' disease patients showed lower TCR Shannon entropy and fewer highly expanded clones than newly diagnosed patients, suggesting clonal expansion. Sequencing and analysis were restricted to the TCR beta chain.

The library was prepared using multiplex PCR. TCRdb names Illumina HiSeq 4000 as the instrument used. To build TCR beta libraries, CDR3 regions were amplified by Arm-PCR using iRepertoire HTBI primers. PCR products were gel purified before sequencing. The study's own analysis went as follows. Gene usage analysis of CDR3 amino acid clonotypes relied on the roughly 58 TRBV and 14 TRBJ segments identified across samples. COPE and FqMerger were used to merge filtered high-quality paired reads into contigs. Contigs were aligned with BLAST to IMGT TRBV, TRBD and TRBJ reference genes, and CDR3 was defined per IMGT. Highly expanded clones were defined as clonotypes with a frequency above 0.1%. Shannon entropy was used to measure repertoire diversity, and the Gini coefficient was used to measure V-J evenness. Public clonotypes were defined as clonotypes shared by more than one individual. TCRdb's own reprocessing of the public reads used fastp at Q25 and MiXCR and kept productive beta chains. One record per CDR3 amino acid sequence lists the most common genes and DNA. TCRdb's processing, not the study's, gives the V and J calls here. For this sample there are 400,000 to 500,000 distinct CDR3 sequences; 16% appear just once. The top ten clones comprise about 23% of the sample.

This clonotype was picked up many times. Its antigen is not yet known. It has no much larger one-base neighbor in the sample; base qualities were not kept. The data also belong to a second study, concerning T cells in Graves' hyperthyroidism and ophthalmopathy. The second study's authors report: Stable Graves' hyperthyroidism was defined as no progression to ophthalmopathy during 18 months of follow-up. Hyperthyroidism patients were newly diagnosed, had a disease duration of under 2 months, and were aged 18 to 65 years. The study excluded patients with uncontrolled infections, other autoimmune diseases, pregnancy or lactation. Diagnoses relied on clinical symptoms, serum thyroxine and TRAb, thyroid ultrasound and orbital computed tomography. The TCR CDR3 was subjected to a first round of RT-PCR using the HTBI primer set and the Qiagen OneStep RT-PCR kit. Blood samples also contained most of the expanded thyroid clonotypes (frequency above 0.001), which suggests that blood repertoires may reflect thyroid immune responses. Ophthalmopathy was separated from stable hyperthyroidism by a 13 V-J signature model, with over 85% sensitivity and approximately 81% specificity obtained in cross-validation and 80%/75% obtained in testing. In validation, the model predicted progression to ophthalmopathy a median of about 5.9 months before onset, with roughly 68% sensitivity and 72.22% specificity. TCR V-J signatures able to tell the groups apart were searched for in a discovery cohort of 90 to 100 patients, of whom over 40 had Graves' ophthalmopathy and about 60 had stable Graves' hyperthyroidism. Prospective prediction of ophthalmopathy was tested in an independent validation cohort consisting of 18 to 20 hyperthyroidism patients and some 15 patients who later progressed to ophthalmopathy. The 80 to 100 discovery patients were randomly divided into training and test sets at a 7:3 ratio. Thyroid tissue and blood T-cell repertoires from six or seven Graves' hyperthyroidism patients were also compared in the study. Following sampling, methimazole starting at 30 mg daily was given to hyperthyroidism patients, and high-dose intravenous methylprednisolone was given to ophthalmopathy patients. Libraries were constructed in a second round of multiplex PCR, after which size selection and purification were performed. Libraries were sequenced paired-end with 100 bp reads on an Illumina HiSeq2000. SOAPnuke was used to process the raw data, removing reads that contained adapters or uncalled bases, had a mean Phred below 15, or lacked an exact match to the constant primer or identifier. High-quality paired reads were merged with COPE v1.2.5, and unique nucleotide sequences were defined as clonotypes. MiTCR v1.1 was used to align clonotypes to the IMGT TRBV, TRBD and TRBJ reference segments. The analysis included only V-J combinations with a frequency above 0.0001, which together covered more than 99% of the repertoires. A TCS score was defined as the ratio of F50 (clonal expansion) to E x V (chaos), with BLOSUM62-based TCRdist applied between CDR3 peptides within each V-J. Welch's t-statistics and random forest reduced around 520 V-J features to roughly 13, which were used in a naive Bayes classifier (R e1071). Sample size was not statistically predetermined, and investigators were not blinded to group allocation. The paper reports TCR Vbeta CDR3 sequencing of approximately 140 peripheral blood samples: around 45 ophthalmopathy, fewer than 85 hyperthyroidism and 17 progressor patients.

The source is a woman between 18 and 29 years old with Graves disease. Donor details come from another sample of the same person, matched by shared clones. Recombination connected TRBV20-1 to TRBJ2-1; 8 junctional bases match TRBD1. The sample in question was peripheral blood mononuclear cells (PBMCs), obtained at new diagnosis, from a patient treated with antithyroid drugs. The CDR3 reads CSAEDRADEQFF. The DNA sequence is TGCAGTGCTGAGGACAGGGCGGATGAGCAGTTCTTC.